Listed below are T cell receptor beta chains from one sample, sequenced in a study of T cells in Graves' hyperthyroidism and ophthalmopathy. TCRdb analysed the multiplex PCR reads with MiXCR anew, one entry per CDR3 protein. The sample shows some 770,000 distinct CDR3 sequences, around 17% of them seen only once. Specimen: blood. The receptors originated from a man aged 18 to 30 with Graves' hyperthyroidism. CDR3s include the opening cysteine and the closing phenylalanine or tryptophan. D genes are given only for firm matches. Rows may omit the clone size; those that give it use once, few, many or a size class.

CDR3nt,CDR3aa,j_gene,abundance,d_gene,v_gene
TGTGCCAGCAGTGGATCTAGCGGAGAGACCCAGTACTTC,CASSGSSGETQYF,TRBJ2-5,many,TRBD2,TRBV2
TGCAGTGCTAGGGGACTACACGAGTCCTACAATGAGCAGTTCTTC,CSARGLHESYNEQFF,TRBJ2-1,few,TRBD2,TRBV20-1
TGCAGCGTTGGTTCACAGGTCAATGGCTACACCTTC,CSVGSQVNGYTF,TRBJ1-2,-,-,TRBV29-1
TGTGCCAGCAGTGAATTCGGACAGGGATTCTCCGAGCAGTACTTC,CASSEFGQGFSEQYF,TRBJ2-7,-,TRBD1,TRBV25-1
TGCAGCGTCCCCGGGACAAACTATGGCTACACCTTC,CSVPGTNYGYTF,TRBJ1-2,-,-,TRBV29-1
TGTGCCAGCTCACCTAGAGACAGGGAGGGCGAGCAGTACTTC,CASSPRDREGEQYF,TRBJ2-7,few,-,TRBV18
TGTGCCAGCAGACCCGCGACCCTGGGTGGCTACACCTTC,CASRPATLGGYTF,TRBJ1-2,-,-,TRBV6-4
TGTGCCAGTAGTATAGAAGGAAACACCATATATTTT,CASSIEGNTIYF,TRBJ1-3,-,-,TRBV19
TGCGCCAGCAGCCAATTTTGGGGGGACAACTACGAGCAGTACTTC,CASSQFWGDNYEQYF,TRBJ2-7,once,-,TRBV4-1
TGTGCCAGCAGCCAACCGGGGCAGGGTATTAGGTCCTACGAGCAGTACTTC,CASSQPGQGIRSYEQYF,TRBJ2-7,-,-,TRBV3-1
TGTGCCATCAGAGGTTCTAGCGGGAGGGGGAATGAGCAGTTCTTC,CAIRGSSGRGNEQFF,TRBJ2-1,-,TRBD2,TRBV10-3
TGTGCCAGCAGCCTGCCAATGGGGGGCGTACGGAACACCGGGGAGCTGTTTTTT,CASSLPMGGVRNTGELFF,TRBJ2-2,many,-,TRBV12-3/TRBV12-4
TGTGCCACCAGCAGAGGGACGGGGATCGACTCCTACGAGCAGTACTTC,CATSRGTGIDSYEQYF,TRBJ2-7,-,-,TRBV15
TGTGCCACCAGTGACCCCGGGACAGGGGATAACAATGAGCAGTTCTTC,CATSDPGTGDNNEQFF,TRBJ2-1,-,TRBD1,TRBV24-1
TGTGCCAGCAAAGACAGAATGAACACTGAAGCTTTCTTT,CASKDRMNTEAFF,TRBJ1-1,-,-,TRBV28
TGTGCCAGCAGTTCAGTAGCGGGGAGGTACGAGCAGTACTTC,CASSSVAGRYEQYF,TRBJ2-7,many,TRBD2,TRBV7-6
TGTGCCAGCAGCGCGACTAGCGGGAGTTTCGATGAGCAGTTCTTC,CASSATSGSFDEQFF,TRBJ2-1,once,TRBD2,TRBV9
TGTGCCAGCAGCCAAGCGGGTGTGGCCTCCTACAATGAGCAGTTCTTC,CASSQAGVASYNEQFF,TRBJ2-1,-,-,TRBV3-1
TGTGCCAGCAGCCGGACAATCACCGGACAGGTTGGGGACATTCAGTACTTC,CASSRTITGQVGDIQYF,TRBJ2-4,-,TRBD1,TRBV3-1
TGCAGTGCCACCTTACTAGCGGGCACAGATACGCAGTATTTT,CSATLLAGTDTQYF,TRBJ2-3,few,TRBD2,TRBV20-1
TGTGCCAGCAGGAAACACCGGGAGAGCACTGAAGCTTTCTTT,CASRKHRESTEAFF,TRBJ1-1,-,-,TRBV12-3/TRBV12-4
TGCAGTGCTAGACCGGGGGCGTCCTACGAGCAGTACTTC,CSARPGASYEQYF,TRBJ2-7,many,-,TRBV20-1
TGTGCCAGTCGAAATACAGGGTACAACGAGCAGTACTTC,CASRNTGYNEQYF,TRBJ2-7,-,-,TRBV19
TGTGCCTGGAGCTGGACAGGGGGCTCCTATGGCTACACCTTC,CAWSWTGGSYGYTF,TRBJ1-2,-,TRBD1,TRBV30
TGTGCCAGCAGCTGGGACGAGACAGGGTTAGGTGGCTACACCTTC,CASSWDETGLGGYTF,TRBJ1-2,few,TRBD1,TRBV5-8
TGCAGTGCTACCGAAACCGGGGAGCTGTTTTTT,CSATETGELFF,TRBJ2-2,-,-,TRBV20-1
TGTGCCAGCAGTGACAACAGGGCCTACGAGCAGTACTTC,CASSDNRAYEQYF,TRBJ2-7,many,-,TRBV2
TGTGCCAGCAGCGTGTCCCCGGGACGGATCACTGAAGCTTTCTTT,CASSVSPGRITEAFF,TRBJ1-1,many,-,TRBV7-6
TGTGCCAGCAGGAGCCGCTCTGGGGCCAACGTCCTGACTTTC,CASRSRSGANVLTF,TRBJ2-6,-,-,TRBV7-9
TGCGCCAGCAGCTTGGAGGGGCAGAACATTTATGGCTACACCTTC,CASSLEGQNIYGYTF,TRBJ1-2,many,-,TRBV5-1
TGTGCCAGCAGTACCACCCGGGAAGGCTACACCTTC,CASSTTREGYTF,TRBJ1-2,many,-,TRBV28
TGCAGTGCTAGGGGGACAGGGTCTTCAGCAAAATCACCCCTCCACTTT,CSARGTGSSAKSPLHF,TRBJ1-6,many,TRBD1,TRBV20-1
TGTGCCAGCAGCTCCTCCGGACTAGCGGGAGAGACCCAGTACTTC,CASSSSGLAGETQYF,TRBJ2-5,-,TRBD2,TRBV7-3
TGTGCCAGCACTTTCCGCGACTACAATGAGCAGTTCTTC,CASTFRDYNEQFF,TRBJ2-1,few,-,TRBV6-2/TRBV6-3
TGTGCCAGTACCCCTGCGGGCAGCCTTGGGAACACTGAAGCTTTCTTT,CASTPAGSLGNTEAFF,TRBJ1-1,-,-,TRBV19
TGTGCCAGCAGCTTGTATTCCCTAGGGACTGAAGCTTTCTTT,CASSLYSLGTEAFF,TRBJ1-1,-,-,TRBV5-5
TGTGCCAGCTCCCCGCTAGGGACTAGCATGACGGAGACCCAGTACTTC,CASSPLGTSMTETQYF,TRBJ2-5,few,TRBD2,TRBV18
TGTGCCAGCAGCTTAGTAGGGGCGGGGCTAACCTACAATGAGCAGTTCTTC,CASSLVGAGLTYNEQFF,TRBJ2-1,few,-,TRBV7-2
TGTGCCAGCAGTCCGCCGACAGGGTTGACAGATACGCAGTATTTT,CASSPPTGLTDTQYF,TRBJ2-3,many,TRBD1,TRBV28
TGTGCCAGCCCAACGACAGGGGGAGGGGACACTGAAGCTTTCTTT,CASPTTGGGDTEAFF,TRBJ1-1,many,TRBD1,TRBV28
TGTGCCAGCAGCGTAGATGCGGGAGAGGTTCGTGAGCAGTTCTTC,CASSVDAGEVREQFF,TRBJ2-1,-,TRBD2,TRBV9
TGCAGCGTCCTAGCGGTTGGTGGCACAGATACGCAGTATTTT,CSVLAVGGTDTQYF,TRBJ2-3,few,TRBD2,TRBV29-1
TGTGCCAGCAGCGGGGAAACAGTAGCCCCCGGGGAGCTGTTTTTT,CASSGETVAPGELFF,TRBJ2-2,-,-,TRBV5-6
TGCAGCGTTGAAGCGAACTTTGCGGGAGGTTACGAGCAGTACTTC,CSVEANFAGGYEQYF,TRBJ2-7,-,TRBD2,TRBV29-1
TGTGCCAGCAGCATGGGACTAGCGGGAGGGCCATCCTACAATGAGCAGTTCTTC,CASSMGLAGGPSYNEQFF,TRBJ2-1,few,TRBD2,TRBV9
TGCAGTGCTGGGAGACAGGGCCTTCCCTACGAGCAGTACTTC,CSAGRQGLPYEQYF,TRBJ2-7,many,TRBD1,TRBV20-1
TGTGCCAGCTCACCACCGGGGGAGGAATGGAACAATGAGCAGTTCTTC,CASSPPGEEWNNEQFF,TRBJ2-1,-,-,TRBV18
TGTGCCAGCAGCTGGTCGGGACAGGGGGCCGGGGAGCTGTTTTTT,CASSWSGQGAGELFF,TRBJ2-2,many,TRBD1,TRBV11-2
TGCAGTGCTCCCGGGACTAGCGGGAGTAATGAGCAGTTCTTC,CSAPGTSGSNEQFF,TRBJ2-1,many,TRBD2,TRBV20-1